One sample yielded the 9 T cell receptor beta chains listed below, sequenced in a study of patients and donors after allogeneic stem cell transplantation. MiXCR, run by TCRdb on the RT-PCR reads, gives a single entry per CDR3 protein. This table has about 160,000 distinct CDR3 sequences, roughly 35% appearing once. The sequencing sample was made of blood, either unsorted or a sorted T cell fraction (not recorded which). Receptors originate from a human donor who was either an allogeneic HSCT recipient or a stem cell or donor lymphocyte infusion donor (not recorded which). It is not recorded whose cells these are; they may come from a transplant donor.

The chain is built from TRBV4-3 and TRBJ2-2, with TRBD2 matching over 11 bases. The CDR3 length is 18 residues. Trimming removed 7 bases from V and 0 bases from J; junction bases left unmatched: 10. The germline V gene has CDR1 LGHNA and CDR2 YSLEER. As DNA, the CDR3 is TGCGCCAGCACCAGCGAACTAGCGGGGGCCTCGAACACCGGGGAGCTGTTTTTT. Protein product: CASTSELAGASNTGELFF.

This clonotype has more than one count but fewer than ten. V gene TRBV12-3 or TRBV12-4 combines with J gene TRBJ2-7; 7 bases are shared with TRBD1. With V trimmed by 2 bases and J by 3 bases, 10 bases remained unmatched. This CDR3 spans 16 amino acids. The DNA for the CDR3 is TGTGCCAGCAGTTTACCGTTTTCGGGACAGCTCTACGAGCAGTACGTC. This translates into CASSLPFSGQLYEQYV.

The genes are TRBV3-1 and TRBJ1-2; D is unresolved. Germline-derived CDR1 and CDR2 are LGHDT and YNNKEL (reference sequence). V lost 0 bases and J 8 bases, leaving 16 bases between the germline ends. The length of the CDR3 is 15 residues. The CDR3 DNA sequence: TGTGCCAGCAGCCAAGATCTGGTGGATGTTTACGGCTACACCTTC. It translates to CASSQDLVDVYGYTF.

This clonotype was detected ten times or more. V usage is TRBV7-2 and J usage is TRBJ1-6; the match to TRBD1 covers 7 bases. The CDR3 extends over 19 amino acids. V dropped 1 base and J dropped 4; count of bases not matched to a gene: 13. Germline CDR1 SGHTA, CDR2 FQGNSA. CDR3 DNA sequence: TGTGCCAGCAGCTTAGTCCCTATGGTTGACAGGGATTATAATTCACCCCTCCACTTT. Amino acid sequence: CASSLVPMVDRDYNSPLHF. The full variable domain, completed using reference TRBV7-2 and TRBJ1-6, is GAGVSQSPSNKVTEKGKDVELRCDPISGHTALYWYRQSLGQGLEFLIYFQGNSAPDKSGLPSDRFSAERTGGSVSTLTIQRTQQEDSAVYLCASSLVPMVDRDYNSPLHFGNGTRLTVT.

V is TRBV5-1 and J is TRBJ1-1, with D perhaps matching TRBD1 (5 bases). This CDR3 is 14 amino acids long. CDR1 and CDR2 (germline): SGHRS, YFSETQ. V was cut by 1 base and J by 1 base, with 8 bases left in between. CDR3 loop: CASSLWQGNTEAFF. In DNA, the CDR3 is TGCGCCAGCAGCTTGTGGCAGGGGAACACTGAAGCTTTCTTT.

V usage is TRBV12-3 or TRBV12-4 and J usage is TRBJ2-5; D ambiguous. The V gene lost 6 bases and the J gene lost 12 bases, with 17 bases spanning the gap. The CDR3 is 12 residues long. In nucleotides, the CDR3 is TGTGCCAGCAGACACGATCGGGCCCCCAAGTACTTC. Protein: CASRHDRAPKYF.

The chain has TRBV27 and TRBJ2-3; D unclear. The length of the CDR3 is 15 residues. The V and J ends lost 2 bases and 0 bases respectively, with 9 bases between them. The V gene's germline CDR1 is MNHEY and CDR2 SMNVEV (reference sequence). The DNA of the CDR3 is TGTGCCAGCAGTTTAGACCGACCTAGCACAGATACGCAGTATTTT. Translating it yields CASSLDRPSTDTQYF.

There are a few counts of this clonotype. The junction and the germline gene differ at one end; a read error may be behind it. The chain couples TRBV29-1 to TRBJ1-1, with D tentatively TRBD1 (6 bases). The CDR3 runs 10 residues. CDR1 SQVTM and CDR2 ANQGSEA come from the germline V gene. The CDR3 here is CSVAGGQAGF. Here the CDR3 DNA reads TGCAGCGTTGCTGGGGGACAAGCGGGTTTT. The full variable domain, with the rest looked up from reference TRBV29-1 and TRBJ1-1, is SAVISQKPSRDICQRGTSLTIQCQVDSQVTMMFWYRQQPGQSLTLIATANQGSEATYESGFVIDKFPISRPNLTFSTLTVSNMSPEDSSIYLCSVAGGQAGFGQGTRLTVV.

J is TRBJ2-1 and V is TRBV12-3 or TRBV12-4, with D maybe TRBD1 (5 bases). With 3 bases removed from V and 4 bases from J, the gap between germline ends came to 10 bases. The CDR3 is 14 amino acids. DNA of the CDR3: TGTGCCAGCAGTTTCGGCCCAGGGTACAATGAGCAGTTCTTC. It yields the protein CASSFGPGYNEQFF.